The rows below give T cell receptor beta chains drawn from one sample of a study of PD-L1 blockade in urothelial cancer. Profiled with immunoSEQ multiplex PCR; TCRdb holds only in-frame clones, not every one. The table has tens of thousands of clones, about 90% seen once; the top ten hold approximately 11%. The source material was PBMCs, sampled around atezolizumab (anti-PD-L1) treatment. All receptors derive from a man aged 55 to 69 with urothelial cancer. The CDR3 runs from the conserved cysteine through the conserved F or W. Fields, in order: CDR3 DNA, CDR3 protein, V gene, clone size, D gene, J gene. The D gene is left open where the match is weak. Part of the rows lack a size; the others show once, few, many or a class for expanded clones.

TGTGCCAGCAGTCCAGACAGGGCCAAAAACATTCAGTACTTC,CASSPDRAKNIQYF,TRBV6-5,.,.,TRBJ2-4
TGTGCCAGCAGCGTAGTTCAGGGCGGTGAAGCTTTCTTT,CASSVVQGGEAFF,TRBV9,.,.,TRBJ1-1
TGCGCCAGCAGCCCGCATGGACAGACTGGAAACACCATATATTTT,CASSPHGQTGNTIYF,TRBV5-1,.,.,TRBJ1-3
TGTGCCAGCAGACCACTCAGGGTTCGCCTTGGCACAGATACGCAGTATTTT,CASRPLRVRLGTDTQYF,TRBV7-9,.,.,TRBJ2-3
TGCGCCAGCAGCCATCCACTGGGGGCAACAAGCTCTGGAAACACCATATATTTT,CASSHPLGATSSGNTIYF,TRBV4-1,.,.,TRBJ1-3
TGTGCCAGCAGCCAGGGGGGTCCCTACGAGCAGTACTTC,CASSQGGPYEQYF,TRBV6-5,.,.,TRBJ2-7
TGTGCCAGCAGCTTAGGGGACAGCCGCACAGATACGCAATATTTT,CASSLGDSRTDTQYF,TRBV7-9,.,TRBD1,TRBJ2-3
TGTGCCAGCAGCGATGACAGCTACAATGAGCAGTTCTTC,CASSDDSYNEQFF,TRBV7-6,.,.,TRBJ2-1
TGTGCCAGCAGTGTCGGGACAGGGGAGGACATTCAGTACTTC,CASSVGTGEDIQYF,TRBV28,.,TRBD1,TRBJ2-4
TGTGCCAGCAGCCATGACAGCCTCAATGAGCAGTTCTTC,CASSHDSLNEQFF,TRBV7-6,.,.,TRBJ2-1
TGTGCCAGCAGTTTAGACAGGGGGCTAATGAGCGAGCAGTACTTC,CASSLDRGLMSEQYF,TRBV2,.,TRBD1,TRBJ2-7
TGTGCCAGCACCGAAGGGACAGAGCATTTT,CASTEGTEHF,TRBV6-1,.,TRBD1,TRBJ1-3
TGTGCCACCAGCAGAGATGCGGGATTAGAGACCCAGTACTTC,CATSRDAGLETQYF,TRBV15,.,.,TRBJ2-5
TGTGCCAGCAGGACCCAGGGGGAAGCTAACTATGGCTACACCTTC,CASRTQGEANYGYTF,TRBV6-5,.,TRBD1,TRBJ1-2
TGTGCCTGGAGACACATGAACACTGAAGCTTTCTTT,CAWRHMNTEAFF,TRBV30,.,.,TRBJ1-1
TGTGCCAGCAGCGTCACAGGGGTGTACAATGAGCAGTTCTTC,CASSVTGVYNEQFF,TRBV7-3,.,TRBD1,TRBJ2-1
TGTGCCAGCAGCGGCCCCCGGAACACTGAAGCTTTCTTT,CASSGPRNTEAFF,TRBV5-4,.,.,TRBJ1-1
TGCGCCAGCAACCCCGGACAGGTCGGAAACACCATATATTTT,CASNPGQVGNTIYF,TRBV5-1,.,TRBD1,TRBJ1-3
TGTGCCAGCAGCTTAGGGACTAGCGGGGGGCAGTATTTT,CASSLGTSGGQYF,TRBV7-3,.,TRBD2,TRBJ2-3
TGTGCCAGCAGTTACGGAGACAGGGCGACTGAAGCTTTCTTT,CASSYGDRATEAFF,TRBV6-5,.,TRBD1,TRBJ1-1
TGTGCCAGCAGACTACAGGGGCCCTCCACAGATACGCAGTATTTT,CASRLQGPSTDTQYF,TRBV6-5,.,TRBD1,TRBJ2-3
TGTGCCAGCAGCTTAGGTAACAGCCTTCCGGTGGATGAGCAGTTCTTC,CASSLGNSLPVDEQFF,TRBV7-3,.,.,TRBJ2-1
TGTGCCAGCATCTCCGGGACAGCGAACACTGAAGCTTTCTTT,CASISGTANTEAFF,TRBV6-5,.,TRBD1,TRBJ1-1
TGTGCCAGCAGCGAGGGGACAGGGGCCGGGGGGCTCTACGAGCAGTACTTC,CASSEGTGAGGLYEQYF,TRBV9,.,TRBD1,TRBJ2-7
TGTGCCAGCTCACCAGAAACAGGGGGCCCCTACAATGAGCAGTTCTTC,CASSPETGGPYNEQFF,TRBV18,.,TRBD1,TRBJ2-1
TGCGCCAGCAGCCAAGATGGAAAGAGGACAGGATTTGGGGGTAGGGGCTACACCTTC,CASSQDGKRTGFGGRGYTF,TRBV4-1,.,TRBD1,TRBJ1-2
TGTGCCAGTACCGACGATCCGGGACAGGGGAATAGCAATCAGCCCCAGCATTTT,CASTDDPGQGNSNQPQHF,TRBV19,.,TRBD1,TRBJ1-5
TGTGCCAGCAGCAAAGACAGGGATCCTGAAGCTTTCTTT,CASSKDRDPEAFF,TRBV11-3,.,TRBD1,TRBJ1-1
TGTGCCAGCTGCCCTCTAGCGGGGGGTACAGATACGCAGTATTTT,CASCPLAGGTDTQYF,TRBV9,once,TRBD2,TRBJ2-3
TGTGCCAGCAGCAACGGACTAGCGTTTCAAGAGACCCAGTACTTC,CASSNGLAFQETQYF,TRBV11-3,.,TRBD2,TRBJ2-5
TGCGCCAGCAGCTTGGCCCCAGGCGTGAACACTGAAGCTTTCTTT,CASSLAPGVNTEAFF,TRBV5-1,once,.,TRBJ1-1
TGTGCCAAGGGAGGGGAGGCAGATACGCAGTATTTT,CAKGGEADTQYF,TRBV30,.,TRBD2,TRBJ2-3
TGTGCCATCAGGGGGACAGGGCCTACTGAAGCTTTCTTT,CAIRGTGPTEAFF,TRBV10-3,.,TRBD1,TRBJ1-1
TGTGCCAGCAGCTTAGGTCGGGCGGGCAACACCATATATTTT,CASSLGRAGNTIYF,TRBV13,once,.,TRBJ1-3
TGTGCCAGCAGTTCCTACCTCACAGATACGCAGTATTTT,CASSSYLTDTQYF,TRBV27,.,.,TRBJ2-3
TGCGCCAGCAGCTTGGAGGTGGGGGGCGAGCAGTACTTC,CASSLEVGGEQYF,TRBV5-1,once,.,TRBJ2-7
TGTGCCAGCAGCTTAGGAACAGGCACCTCTGGAAACACCATATATTTT,CASSLGTGTSGNTIYF,TRBV7-9,.,.,TRBJ1-3
TGTGCCAGCAGTTTAGGAGGGTCGCCCACAGATACGCAGTATTTT,CASSLGGSPTDTQYF,TRBV27,.,.,TRBJ2-3
TGTGCCAGCAGTTTTTCTCTGGCAAATCAGCCCCAGCATTTT,CASSFSLANQPQHF,TRBV6-1,.,.,TRBJ1-5
TGCGCCAGCAGCCAAGGGGTAGCGGGAGGATTGTCCTACGAGCAGTACTTC,CASSQGVAGGLSYEQYF,TRBV5-4,.,TRBD2,TRBJ2-7
TGTGCCTGGATTGCGGCTAACACTGAAGCTTTCTTT,CAWIAANTEAFF,TRBV30,.,.,TRBJ1-1
TGTGCCAGCCCCCGCGCTAGCGGCCACACAGATACGCAGTATTTT,CASPRASGHTDTQYF,TRBV6-1,.,TRBD2,TRBJ2-3
TGTGCCAGCAGTTTATGGACAGGTAGACGGATGAACACTGAAGCTTTCTTT,CASSLWTGRRMNTEAFF,TRBV28,.,.,TRBJ1-1
TGCGCCAGCCGGGACAGGGACGAGTGTCAGCCCCAGCATTTT,CASRDRDECQPQHF,TRBV5-1,.,TRBD1,TRBJ1-5
TGCGCCAGCAGCCAGGGACAGGCGAGCTCTGGAAACACCATATATTTT,CASSQGQASSGNTIYF,TRBV5-1,.,TRBD1,TRBJ1-3
TGTGCCAGTACCTCACAGCCCCTCTACGTCGCTTTCTTT,CASTSQPLYVAFF,TRBV19,.,.,TRBJ1-1
TGTGCCATCAGCCGGACAGGGGATGGCTACACCTTC,CAISRTGDGYTF,TRBV10-3,.,TRBD1,TRBJ1-2
TGTGCCAGCAGCTTAGGGGAGTTTAATGAAAAACTGTTTTTT,CASSLGEFNEKLFF,TRBV7-9,.,.,TRBJ1-4
TGTGCCAGCAGTTACTCTACTAACACCGGGGAGCTGTTTTTT,CASSYSTNTGELFF,TRBV6-5,.,.,TRBJ2-2
TGTGCCAGCAGCTTGCCTCGACAGGGGGCGGGTGAAGCTTTCTTT,CASSLPRQGAGEAFF,TRBV7-6,.,TRBD1,TRBJ1-1
TGTGCCAGCTCACCGACAGGGGGCGATAATGGCTACACCTTC,CASSPTGGDNGYTF,TRBV18,.,TRBD1,TRBJ1-2
TGTGCCAGCAGCCCTCGGGACTACCTAACTGGGAATGAGCAGTTCTTC,CASSPRDYLTGNEQFF,TRBV7-8,.,TRBD2,TRBJ2-1
TGTGCCAGCAGTTTTCGGGAGGATGAGCAGTTCTTC,CASSFREDEQFF,TRBV28,.,TRBD2,TRBJ2-1